These 24 T cell receptor beta chains were sequenced from one sample in a study of blood T cell repertoires in COVID-19. The protocol was immunoSEQ multiplex PCR, while the TCRdb copy is restricted to in-frame clones and leaves out a portion. The sample includes roughly 140,000 clones, about four fifths of them seen just once. Specimen: peripheral blood. The source is a woman aged 80 or over with acute or convalescent COVID-19.

The J gene is TRBJ2-7, the V gene TRBV10-3; D perhaps matches TRBD2 (5 bases). CDR1 ENHRY and CDR2 SYGVKD come from the germline V gene. The CDR3 loop spans 13 amino acids. V lost 4 bases to trimming and J lost 5 bases, with 12 bases between them. CDR3 loop: CAISGAAADEQYF. DNA of the CDR3: TGTGCCATCAGTGGAGCGGCTGCCGACGAGCAGTACTTC.

The chain uses TRBV28 and TRBJ2-1; TRBD2 matches 9 bases. Germline V gene sequence: CDR1 MDHEN, CDR2 SYDVKM. The CDR3 length is 16 residues. Trimming removed 4 bases from V and 9 bases from J; junction bases left unmatched: 13. The CDR3 is CASSSTPGLANGEQFF. Written as DNA, the CDR3 is TGTGCCAGCAGTTCAACCCCGGGACTAGCTAACGGTGAGCAGTTCTTC.

This clone appeared a few times. V is TRBV3-1 (or the pseudogene TRBV3-2) and J is TRBJ1-2, with 8 bases that match TRBD1. The V and J ends lost 7 bases and 7 bases, in that order; junction bases with no gene match: 8. In germline, CDR1 is LGHDT, CDR2 YNNKEL (reference sequence). This CDR3 region has 13 residues. The CDR3 bases are TGTGCCAGCACCCAGCAGGGGGCGCGTGGCTACACCTTC. This sequence encodes CASTQQGARGYTF.

The chain uses TRBV2 and TRBJ1-2; 10 bases match TRBD1. Germline V gives CDR1 SNHLY, CDR2 FYNNEI. The CDR3 totals 17 residues. Germline trimming cut 6 bases from V and 4 bases from J; bases unmatched to any gene: 14. In DNA, the CDR3 is TGTGCCAGCAGCTTGATTCCCGGGACAGGGGCGGGCTATGGCTACACCTTC. Its translation is CASSLIPGTGAGYGYTF.

The genes are TRBV12-3 or TRBV12-4 and TRBJ2-7, with D perhaps TRBD1 (6 bases). The CDR3 totals 13 residues. The V end lost 8 bases, the J end lost 4 bases, and 15 bases lay between the germline ends. The CDR3 region has the DNA TGTGCCAGCGGTACAGGGATAGCATACGAGCAGTACTTC. This sequence encodes CASGTGIAYEQYF.

The V and J genes are TRBV28 and TRBJ1-5; no definite D call. The ends were cut back, 8 bases at V and 1 base at J, with 9 bases in the middle. This CDR3 is built from 13 residues. Germline CDR1 and CDR2: MDHEN and SYDVKM. The CDR3, as DNA: TGTGCCAGCGAGAAATCAAGCAATCAGCCCCAGCATTTT. It translates to CASEKSSNQPQHF. The full variable domain, completed using reference TRBV28 and TRBJ1-5, is DVKVTQSSRYLVKRTGEKVFLECVQDMDHENMFWYRQDPGLGLRLIYFSYDVKMKEKGDIPEGYSVSREKKERFSLILESASTNQTSMYLCASEKSSNQPQHFGDGTRLSIL.

This clone has only a few counts. The CDR3 spells CASSENRGTGELFF. The CDR3 DNA is TGTGCCAGCAGTGAAAACAGGGGCACCGGGGAGCTGTTTTTT. J is TRBJ2-2 and V is TRBV25-1, with 7 nucleotides matching TRBD1. Trimming at V came to 2 bases and at J to 4 bases, leaving 1 base not matched to a gene. CDR3 length: 14 amino acids. Germline values: CDR1 MGHDK, CDR2 SYGVNS.

V gene TRBV19 combines with J gene TRBJ1-2; 10 bases line up with TRBD1. The germline V gene encodes CDR1 LNHDA and CDR2 SQIVND (reference sequence). This CDR3 has 15 amino acids. The V segment lost 4 bases and the J segment 8 bases; nucleotides outside the gene matches: 10. DNA of the CDR3: TGTGCCAGTAGTACCCGGGACAGGGGTCTGTGGGGCTACACCTTC. It encodes CASSTRDRGLWGYTF.

The table lists this clone with a count of one. The chain employs TRBV5-6 and TRBJ1-3; 10 bases map to TRBD1. Unmatched junction bases numbered 5, after V lost 2 bases and J lost 0 bases. The germline gives CDR1 SGHDT, CDR2 YYEEEE. The CDR3 runs to 17 residues. The CDR3 here is CASSLMTGGFSGNTIYF. The CDR3 DNA follows: TGTGCCAGCAGCTTAATGACAGGGGGCTTCTCTGGAAACACCATATATTTT.

This clone was found once. This chain links TRBV7-9 with TRBJ1-1; D gene uncertain. Trimming stripped 4 bases from V and 1 base from J, with 7 bases between. This CDR3 spans 13 amino acids. Germline CDR1 SEHNR, CDR2 FQNEAQ (reference sequence). The CDR3 nucleotides read TGTGCCAGCAGCTGGCCAGGGAACACTGAAGCTTTCTTT. Translation gives CASSWPGNTEAFF.

The chain recombines TRBV2 with TRBJ1-1; TRBD1 matches 7 bases. Germline assignment: CDR1 SNHLY and CDR2 FYNNEI. V lost 4 bases and J lost 1; bases outside the gene matches: 6. The CDR3 has 15 residues. CDR3 loop: CASSGQGDRNTEAFF. CDR3 bases: TGTGCCAGCAGTGGACAGGGAGATAGGAACACTGAAGCTTTCTTT.

This clone has only a few counts. The rearrangement joins TRBV6-1 to TRBJ1-2; D might be TRBD1 (5 bases). The V gene lost 2 bases and the J gene lost 2 bases, with 9 bases spanning the gap. The CDR3 is 14 amino acids. In germline, CDR1 is MNHNS, CDR2 SASEGT. CDR3 loop: CASSEQGRNYGYTF. The DNA of the CDR3 is TGTGCCAGCAGTGAACAGGGAAGGAACTATGGCTACACCTTC.

In this sample, this clone turned up once. The chain has TRBV28 and TRBJ1-2, with D perhaps matching TRBD1 (5 bases). CDR1 is MDHEN and CDR2 is SYDVKM in the germline V gene. The V end was cut by 10 bases, the J end by 3 bases, with 15 bases between. The CDR3 runs 13 residues. This CDR3 is CATYPGNHYGYTF. The CDR3 region has the DNA TGTGCCACCTACCCAGGGAACCACTATGGCTACACCTTC.

J is TRBJ2-3 and V is TRBV4-2; 7 positions agree with TRBD1. The germline V gene encodes CDR1 LGHNA and CDR2 YNFKEQ. This CDR3 contains 13 residues. J was trimmed by 6 bases and V by 5 bases; bases with no gene match: 5. CDR3 loop: CASSIFRGDTQYF. CDR3 DNA sequence: TGTGCCAGCAGCATATTCAGGGGGGATACGCAGTATTTT.

The chain carries TRBV4-1 and TRBJ2-1; tentatively, D is TRBD2 (5 bases). The V gene lost 0 bases and the J gene lost 8 bases, with 14 bases spanning the gap. Germline CDR1 reads MGHRA; CDR2 reads YSYEKL. The CDR3 extends over 15 amino acids. The CDR3 here is CASSQDTGFWDEQFF. The CDR3 DNA sequence: TGCGCCAGCAGCCAAGATACGGGGTTTTGGGATGAGCAGTTCTTC.

The V and J genes are TRBV29-1 and TRBJ2-3, with a tentative D call TRBD2 (6 bases). Trimming shortened V by 1 base and J by 5 bases, and 7 bases separated the two germline ends. This CDR3 region has 12 residues. Germline V gene lookup returns CDR1 SQVTM and CDR2 ANQGSEA. CDR3 protein: CSVEGAGDTQYF. Written as DNA, the CDR3 is TGCAGCGTTGAAGGAGCGGGAGATACGCAGTATTTT.

The CDR3 protein is CASIYQTGVNTEAFF. The CDR3 DNA reads as TGTGCCAGTATCTATCAGACAGGAGTGAACACTGAAGCTTTCTTT. The rearrangement joins TRBV19 to TRBJ1-1; D is perhaps TRBD1 (6 bases). This CDR3 comprises 15 residues. The germline gives CDR1 LNHDA, CDR2 SQIVND (reference sequence). Trimming removed 7 bases at V and 0 bases at J, with 15 bases between. Full variable domain (remainder filled in from reference TRBV19 and TRBJ1-1): DGGITQSPKYLFRKEGQNVTLSCEQNLNHDAMYWYRQDPGQGLRLIYYSQIVNDFQKGDIAEGYSVSREKKESFPLTVTSAQKNPTAFYLCASIYQTGVNTEAFFGQGTRLTVV.

The DNA for the CDR3 is TGCGCCAGCAGAAGACAGGGGGCCACTGAAGCTTTCTTT. Residues: CASRRQGATEAFF. This chain uses TRBV5-1 with TRBJ1-1, with 10 bases aligning to TRBD1. Germline CDR1 SGHRS, CDR2 YFSETQ. V dropped 5 bases and J dropped 4; count of bases not matched to a gene: 2. The CDR3 is made up of 13 amino acids.

In this sample, this clone turned up a few times. The chain has TRBV4-3 and TRBJ1-2; TRBD1 is a possible D gene (5 bases). With 5 bases removed from V and 4 bases from J, the gap between germline ends came to 20 bases. There are 16 residues in the CDR3. Germline loops: CDR1 LGHNA, CDR2 YSLEER. The CDR3: CASSSQGRRGGYGYTF. CDR3 sequence (DNA): TGCGCCAGCAGCTCCCAGGGTCGCCGGGGAGGCTATGGCTACACCTTC.

The chain is built from TRBV20-1 and TRBJ2-1; no clear D. Germline assignment: CDR1 DFQATT and CDR2 SNEGSKA (reference sequence). CDR3 length: 16 residues. V was clipped by 3 bases and J by 0 bases, with 15 bases between them. CDR3 sequence: CSASSPSRASYNEQFF. In DNA form, the CDR3 reads TGCAGTGCTAGTTCCCCCTCACGAGCCTCCTACAATGAGCAGTTCTTC.

This clone was detected only once. The CDR3 loop is CARETGSANSPLHF. CDR3 nucleotides: TGTGCCAGGGAGACAGGATCGGCTAATTCACCCCTCCACTTT. The rearrangement joins TRBV2 to TRBJ1-6, with D possibly matching TRBD1 (6 bases). Germline lookup yields CDR1 SNHLY and CDR2 FYNNEI. V was shortened by 9 bases and J by 6 bases, with 15 bases between the two germline ends. There are 14 residues in the CDR3.

In DNA, the CDR3 is TGTGCCAGCAGCTTAAATCAGGGTGGGGTTCAAGAGACCCAGTACTTC. Translation: CASSLNQGGVQETQYF. The gene calls are TRBV7-3 and TRBJ2-5; possibly TRBD1 for D (5 bases). The V gene's germline CDR1 is SGHTA and CDR2 FQGTGA. The CDR3 runs 16 residues. The V gene lost 1 base and the J gene lost 2 bases, with 14 bases spanning the gap.

CDR3 loop: CASSFVGESLHEQYF. The CDR3 DNA sequence: TGTGCCAGCAGTTTTGTGGGAGAGTCCCTCCACGAGCAGTACTTC. The V and J genes are TRBV27 and TRBJ2-7, with D possibly TRBD2 on 5 matching bases. CDR3 length: 15 amino acids. The V gene's germline CDR1 is MNHEY and CDR2 SMNVEV (reference sequence). V dropped 3 bases and J dropped 5 bases, with 17 bases sitting between them.

V and J are TRBV15 and TRBJ1-5; no clear D. Trimming removed 0 bases from V and 3 bases from J, with 6 bases in between. CDR3 length equals 14 residues. Germline V lookup: CDR1 LNHNV, CDR2 YYDKDF (reference sequence). For the CDR3, the DNA is TGTGCCACCAGCAGAGACAGGCACAATCAGCCCCAGCATTTT. Encoded protein: CATSRDRHNQPQHF.